This is a list of T cell receptor beta chains from one sample in a study of identical twins. TCRdb re-called the 5' RACE reads with MiXCR, one entry per CDR3 protein. This sample carries around 680,000 distinct CDR3 sequences, 8% to 9% of them seen once, and the ten largest clones take 0.75% to 1%. The sample was also reused in another study, on yellow fever vaccine responses in identical twins.

What was sequenced was PBMCs. The receptors originated from a woman younger than 30 in good health. Both conserved end residues are part of each CDR3. The D gene is left open where the match is weak. Clone size is given for some rows only: seen once, a few or many times, or a class if the clone is expanded.

V	J	D	size	CDR3	DNA
TRBV7-2	TRBJ2-1	.	.	CASSSARNEQFF	TGTGCCAGCAGCTCCGCCCGCAATGAGCAGTTCTTC
TRBV28	TRBJ2-5	.	many	CASSLPQLETQYF	TGTGCCAGCAGTTTACCCCAATTGGAGACCCAGTACTTC
TRBV5-1	TRBJ1-1	.	few	CASSVTEGTEAFF	TGCGCCAGCAGCGTTACAGAGGGCACTGAAGCTTTCTTT
TRBV20-1	TRBJ2-7	TRBD2	few	CSAFSGRSYEQYF	TGCAGTGCTTTTAGCGGGAGGTCTTACGAGCAGTACTTC
TRBV5-1	TRBJ2-3	.	few	CASSPNRPEDTQYF	TGCGCCAGCAGCCCGAACAGGCCGGAGGATACGCAGTATTTT
TRBV5-6	TRBJ2-3	.	.	CASSLVSARGDTQYF	TGTGCCAGCAGCTTGGTCTCAGCCCGTGGAGATACGCAGTATTTT
TRBV4-1	TRBJ2-7	TRBD1	.	CASSLPGTGAVYEQYF	TGCGCCAGCAGCCTCCCCGGGACAGGGGCCGTCTACGAGCAGTACTTC
TRBV4-1	TRBJ2-7	.	.	CASSQGGWGDLGSWEQYF	TGCGCCAGCAGCCAAGGGGGCTGGGGGGACCTGGGGAGTTGGGAGCAGTACTTC
TRBV6-1	TRBJ2-5	TRBD2	many	CASSPRLAGGETQYF	TGTGCCAGCAGTCCCCGACTAGCGGGAGGTGAGACCCAGTACTTC
TRBV3-1	TRBJ2-2	TRBD2	.	CASSRSGINTGELFF	TGTGCCAGCAGCCGCAGCGGGATTAACACCGGGGAGCTGTTTTTT
TRBV9	TRBJ2-3	TRBD2	.	CASSHGGSGDTDTQYF	TGTGCCAGCAGCCACGGGGGGAGCGGGGACACAGATACGCAGTATTTT
TRBV5-1	TRBJ2-3	TRBD1	many	CASSLSDRGSDTQYF	TGCGCCAGCAGCTTATCTGACAGGGGGTCTGATACGCAGTATTTT
TRBV7-2	TRBJ2-7	.	few	CASSLYAVYEQYF	TGTGCCAGCAGCTTATATGCGGTTTACGAGCAGTACTTC
TRBV6-1	TRBJ2-1	.	.	CASRGTPALNEQFF	TGTGCCAGCAGAGGGACTCCAGCCCTCAATGAGCAGTTCTTC
TRBV6-5	TRBJ1-3	.	many	CASSDSGNTIYF	TGTGCCAGCAGTGACTCTGGAAACACCATATATTTT
TRBV5-1	TRBJ2-1	.	.	CASSSYSGTRYNEQFF	TGCGCCAGCAGCTCCTATAGCGGTACCCGCTACAATGAGCAGTTCTTC
TRBV4-3	TRBJ2-1	TRBD2	.	CASSQGRSSGGEDEQFF	TGCGCCAGCAGCCAAGGACGATCTAGCGGGGGAGAGGATGAGCAGTTCTTC
TRBV4-2	TRBJ2-1	.	many	CASSQDGDNEQFF	TGTGCCAGCAGCCAAGATGGCGACAATGAGCAGTTCTTC
TRBV9	TRBJ2-7	TRBD1	.	CASSTRTGGYEQYF	TGTGCCAGCAGCACCCGGACAGGGGGCTACGAGCAGTACTTC
TRBV28	TRBJ2-2	.	.	CASRFFGNTGELFF	TGTGCCAGCAGGTTTTTCGGAAACACCGGGGAGCTGTTTTTT
TRBV27	TRBJ2-6	TRBD1	few	CASSSGQGLSGANVLTF	TGTGCCAGCAGTTCGGGACAGGGGCTCTCTGGGGCCAACGTCCTGACTTTC
TRBV6-5	TRBJ1-3	.	.	CASSYARFRGTTSGNTIYF	TGTGCCAGCAGTTACGCCCGATTTCGGGGGACTACCTCTGGAAACACCATATATTTT
TRBV5-1	TRBJ2-1	TRBD1	.	CASSFLTDRAPDNEQFF	TGCGCCAGCAGCTTCCTAACGGACAGGGCCCCTGACAATGAGCAGTTCTTC
TRBV27	TRBJ1-1	.	many	CASSATGEDGEAFF	TGTGCCAGCAGTGCGACGGGGGAAGACGGAGAAGCTTTCTTT
TRBV7-6	TRBJ2-1	TRBD1	many	CASSAMDRVYNEQFF	TGTGCCAGCAGCGCCATGGACAGGGTCTACAATGAGCAGTTCTTC
TRBV7-2	TRBJ2-1	.	many	CASSLRGFVSDEQFF	TGTGCCAGCAGCTTACGGGGCTTTGTAAGCGATGAGCAGTTCTTC
TRBV6-5	TRBJ1-2	.	many	CATRQTYGYTF	TGTGCCACTCGTCAGACCTATGGCTACACCTTC
TRBV27	TRBJ2-7	.	.	CASSRQMRAYEQYF	TGTGCCAGCAGTCGACAAATGCGAGCCTACGAGCAGTACTTC
TRBV5-1	TRBJ1-1	.	.	CASKGTEAFF	TGCGCCAGCAAAGGGACAGAAGCTTTCTTT
TRBV6-1	TRBJ2-5	TRBD2	.	CASRERLADLQETQYF	TGTGCCAGCAGAGAAAGACTAGCGGATTTACAAGAGACCCAGTACTTC
TRBV20-1	TRBJ2-2	TRBD2	many	CSARGLAGVNGELFF	TGCAGTGCTAGAGGACTAGCGGGAGTTAACGGGGAGCTGTTTTTT
TRBV29-1	TRBJ2-3	TRBD2	.	CSAGGSDTQYF	TGCAGCGCCGGGGGGTCAGATACGCAGTATTTT
TRBV24-1	TRBJ2-1	.	few	CATSDFIRGEQFF	TGTGCCACCAGTGATTTCATCAGGGGTGAGCAGTTCTTC
TRBV28	TRBJ2-7	.	many	CASSFTVSYEQYF	TGTGCCAGCAGTTTTACAGTATCCTACGAGCAGTACTTC
TRBV7-8	TRBJ1-1	.	many	CASSVERSNTEAFF	TGTGCCAGCAGCGTCGAGAGATCGAACACTGAAGCTTTCTTT
TRBV9	TRBJ2-7	.	few	CASSVEGGGTYEQYF	TGTGCCAGCAGCGTAGAAGGAGGGGGGACCTACGAGCAGTACTTC
TRBV29-1	TRBJ1-1	.	few	CSVIMNTEAFF	TGCAGCGTTATCATGAACACTGAAGCTTTCTTT
TRBV27	TRBJ2-1	.	few	CASSPGASGTNEQFF	TGTGCCAGCAGTCCGGGGGCGAGCGGGACGAATGAGCAGTTCTTC
TRBV4-1	TRBJ2-1	TRBD2	few	CASSRSTSGSSYNEQFF	TGCGCCAGCAGCCGGAGTACTAGCGGAAGCTCCTACAATGAGCAGTTCTTC
TRBV7-8	TRBJ1-4	TRBD1	few	CASSSVVRAGGTTNEKLFF	TGTGCCAGCAGCTCGGTGGTTCGGGCAGGGGGGACGACTAATGAAAAACTGTTTTTT
TRBV14	TRBJ2-7	TRBD1	few	CASSHGDRAYEQYF	TGTGCCAGCAGCCACGGGGACAGGGCCTACGAGCAGTACTTC